This T cell receptor beta chain was sequenced for a study of CD8 T cells in ankylosing spondylitis. In its sample, this clonotype was seen many times. As yet, its antigen is unknown. Study results and caveats: Previously reported in reactive arthritis synovial fluid and blood were some of the motif variants. The study looked at matched synovial fluid samples from ankylosing spondylitis patients. Disease-linked clones were reported to be significantly enriched there.

This CDR3 is built from 19 residues. CDR1 is LGHNA, CDR2 YNFKEQ, per germline. V lost 5 bases to trimming and J lost 3 bases; unmatched junction nucleotides: 14. Making use of molecular barcodes, quantitative 5'-RACE generated TCR beta libraries. In TCRdb, the 5' RACE reads were re-called with MiXCR into one record per CDR3 protein. The sample contains under 300,000 distinct CDR3 sequences, around 7.8% of which appear only once. The chain is built from TRBV4-2 and TRBJ2-1, with TRBD2 identical over 12 bases. Source material: blood, either unsorted or a sorted T cell fraction (not recorded which). The sequence came from a male donor with ankylosing spondylitis or in good health (not recorded which). This CDR3 is CASSISQRLAGAGYNEQFF. CDR3 DNA sequence: TGTGCCAGCAGCATAAGCCAACGACTAGCGGGAGCGGGCTACAATGAGCAGTTCTTC.